The rows below give T cell receptor beta chains drawn from one sample of a study of cytomegalovirus exposure and HLA in healthy donors. Profiling relied on immunoSEQ multiplex PCR, and the TCRdb table lists in-frame clones only, not all of them. The sample consists of 200,000 to 250,000 clones, about four fifths of them appearing once. Sequencing input: PBMCs. The source of these receptors is a woman in her fifties or sixties in good health and CMV-seropositive. Each CDR3 is given with its conserved first and last residue.

v_gene: TRBV7-2
CDR3aa: CASSKPPGQGPLFF

v_gene: TRBV4-1
CDR3aa: CASSIGQVNEQFF

v_gene: TRBV5-4
CDR3aa: CASSRWGGPLSYEQYF

v_gene: TRBV11-2
CDR3aa: CASSRTGGQETQYF

v_gene: TRBV7-6
CDR3aa: CASSSQGSEEKLFF

v_gene: TRBV30
CDR3aa: CAWEWLAGGIGANVLTF

v_gene: TRBV28
CDR3aa: CASKTGNPNEQFF

v_gene: TRBV7-2
CDR3aa: CASNPWEGSNEQFF

v_gene: TRBV2
CDR3aa: CASGLSRRGGRKETQYF

v_gene: TRBV2
CDR3aa: CASRRAAQETQYF

v_gene: TRBV11-2
CDR3aa: CASSSVPKNTEAFF

v_gene: TRBV9
CDR3aa: CASSVFGEMNTEAFF

v_gene: TRBV12-5
CDR3aa: CASGPTGDGYTF

v_gene: TRBV6-6
CDR3aa: CASRPGQGSYNEQFF

v_gene: TRBV7-9
CDR3aa: CASSRGDTGYNQPQHF

v_gene: TRBV6-6
CDR3aa: CASTLTGPGGELFF

v_gene: TRBV28
CDR3aa: CASSFGTGYDQPQHF

v_gene: TRBV6-1
CDR3aa: CASSERGAGVGDEQFF

v_gene: TRBV29-1
CDR3aa: CSVAIGRGEQYF

v_gene: TRBV28
CDR3aa: CASGLTATAKNIQYF

v_gene: TRBV6-4
CDR3aa: CASSDSGTGNTEAFF

v_gene: TRBV7-8
CDR3aa: CASSSGGSSTDTQYF

v_gene: TRBV19
CDR3aa: CASSGGNHNSPLHF

v_gene: TRBV27
CDR3aa: CASSPRRGGVQYF

v_gene: TRBV4-1
CDR3aa: CASSQGQGYMNTEAFF

v_gene: TRBV30
CDR3aa: CAWRGTDSNQPQHF

v_gene: TRBV6-5
CDR3aa: CASRFGTKNTEAFF

v_gene: TRBV19
CDR3aa: CASTDPGQGFGSGANVLTF

v_gene: TRBV27
CDR3aa: CASSFYGDNEKLFF

v_gene: TRBV18
CDR3aa: CASSPSGTGLVGQFF

v_gene: TRBV2
CDR3aa: CASSDSYQETQYF

v_gene: TRBV6-1
CDR3aa: CASSEGPATNEKLFF

v_gene: TRBV28
CDR3aa: CASSPLTGTGNTIYF

v_gene: TRBV29-1
CDR3aa: CSVGAATNEKLFF

v_gene: TRBV28
CDR3aa: CASSPGDRATSAFF

v_gene: TRBV7-2
CDR3aa: CASSLVNAGFGYTF

v_gene: TRBV19
CDR3aa: CATGWGYNEAFF

v_gene: TRBV11-2
CDR3aa: CASSLGQGTYNEQFF

v_gene: TRBV27
CDR3aa: CASRYRQGENSPLHF

v_gene: TRBV7-3
CDR3aa: CASSLPGGRSGANVLTF

v_gene: TRBV19
CDR3aa: CASMEQGGGYTF

v_gene: TRBV19
CDR3aa: CASRRGTGGDNQPQHF

v_gene: TRBV18
CDR3aa: CATSGGHTYEQYF

v_gene: TRBV6-5
CDR3aa: CASRDTGPREQYF

v_gene: TRBV6-5
CDR3aa: CASKKGQLSPLHF

v_gene: TRBV7-2
CDR3aa: CASSFESVRNTEAFF

v_gene: TRBV5-5
CDR3aa: CASSTGQGSGNTIYF

v_gene: TRBV7-2
CDR3aa: CASSLLLRQGDSPLHF

v_gene: TRBV2
CDR3aa: CASSVTGGTDTQYF

v_gene: TRBV29-1
CDR3aa: CSVDETPPGGRVNEKLFF

v_gene: TRBV11-2
CDR3aa: CASSLDQNTEAFF

v_gene: TRBV27
CDR3aa: CASSLYPPGRAGRNQPQHF

v_gene: TRBV9
CDR3aa: CASSADSTFLAGLDTQYF

v_gene: TRBV10-1
CDR3aa: CASRNRDSVYEQYF

v_gene: TRBV30
CDR3aa: CASYLPGTGSYGYTF